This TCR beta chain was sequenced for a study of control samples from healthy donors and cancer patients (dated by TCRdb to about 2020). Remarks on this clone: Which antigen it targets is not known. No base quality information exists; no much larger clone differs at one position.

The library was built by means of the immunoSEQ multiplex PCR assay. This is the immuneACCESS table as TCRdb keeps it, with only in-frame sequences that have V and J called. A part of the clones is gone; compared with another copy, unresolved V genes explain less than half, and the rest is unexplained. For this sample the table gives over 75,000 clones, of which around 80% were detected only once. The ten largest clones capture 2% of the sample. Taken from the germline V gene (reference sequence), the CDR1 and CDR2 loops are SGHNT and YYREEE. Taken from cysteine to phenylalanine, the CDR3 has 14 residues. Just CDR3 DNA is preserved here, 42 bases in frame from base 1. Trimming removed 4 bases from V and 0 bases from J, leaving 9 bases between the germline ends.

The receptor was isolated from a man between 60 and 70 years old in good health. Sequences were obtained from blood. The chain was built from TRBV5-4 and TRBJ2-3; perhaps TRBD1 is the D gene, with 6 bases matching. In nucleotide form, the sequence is TGTGCCAGCAGCCCACAGGGTAGCACAGATACGCAGTATTTT. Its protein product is CASSPQGSTDTQYF.